This is a list of T cell receptor beta chains from one sample in a study of blood T cell repertoires in COVID-19. Profiled with immunoSEQ multiplex PCR; TCRdb holds only in-frame clones, not every one. This sample has under 400,000 clones; 85% to 90% occur once, and the top ten carry about 6.5%. Sample: peripheral blood. The source is a man between 18 and 35 years old with active or convalescent COVID-19. Both conserved end residues are part of each CDR3. D genes are given only for firm matches. Not every row has a clone size; where given, it reads once, few, many or a size class.

CDR3 DNA: TGTGCCAGCAGATACCCGGGGACAGGAGACTATGGCTACACCTTC
CDR3 protein: CASRYPGTGDYGYTF
V gene: TRBV11-3
J gene: TRBJ1-2
D gene: TRBD1
clone size: NA

CDR3 DNA: TGTGCCAGCAGCCTGGGACTAGGACATAGCGAGCAGTACTTC
CDR3 protein: CASSLGLGHSEQYF
V gene: TRBV14
J gene: TRBJ2-7
D gene: TRBD2
clone size: NA

CDR3 DNA: TGTGCCAGCAGCTTAGCAACTAGCGACTACAATGAGCAGTTCTTC
CDR3 protein: CASSLATSDYNEQFF
V gene: TRBV7-9
J gene: TRBJ2-1
D gene: TRBD2
clone size: NA

CDR3 DNA: TGTGCCAGCAGTAAACCGGGACAGGGGGCTACTGAAGCTTTCTTT
CDR3 protein: CASSKPGQGATEAFF
V gene: TRBV25-1
J gene: TRBJ1-1
D gene: TRBD1
clone size: NA

CDR3 DNA: TGTGCCAGCATTCAGGGGGAGAATCAGCCCCAGCATTTT
CDR3 protein: CASIQGENQPQHF
V gene: TRBV2
J gene: TRBJ1-5
D gene: TRBD1
clone size: NA

CDR3 DNA: TGCAGCGTTGGTCGGGGACAGGGGGCTCCAGATACGCAGTATTTT
CDR3 protein: CSVGRGQGAPDTQYF
V gene: TRBV29-1
J gene: TRBJ2-3
D gene: TRBD1
clone size: NA

CDR3 DNA: TGTGCCACCAGTGCGGACAGCTATGGCTACACCTTC
CDR3 protein: CATSADSYGYTF
V gene: TRBV24-1
J gene: TRBJ1-2
D gene: NA
clone size: NA

CDR3 DNA: TGTGCCAGCAGCTTAGGCCTAAGCAGGGGGTCTAGCAATCAGCCCCAGCATTTT
CDR3 protein: CASSLGLSRGSSNQPQHF
V gene: TRBV13
J gene: TRBJ1-5
D gene: TRBD1
clone size: few

CDR3 DNA: TGTGCCAGCAGCGCTAGGAGCGGGGGGCCCTACAATGAGCAGTTCTTC
CDR3 protein: CASSARSGGPYNEQFF
V gene: TRBV7-3
J gene: TRBJ2-1
D gene: TRBD2
clone size: NA

CDR3 DNA: TGTGCCAGCAGTGCGGAAGTGGGCACTGAAGCTTTCTTT
CDR3 protein: CASSAEVGTEAFF
V gene: TRBV27
J gene: TRBJ1-1
D gene: NA
clone size: NA

CDR3 DNA: TGTGCCAGTACCCCTGGGGGGATCTACGAGCAGTACTTC
CDR3 protein: CASTPGGIYEQYF
V gene: TRBV19
J gene: TRBJ2-7
D gene: NA
clone size: NA

CDR3 DNA: TGTGCCAGCTCACAAATACCGGACACCTTCTACGAGCAGTACTTC
CDR3 protein: CASSQIPDTFYEQYF
V gene: TRBV18
J gene: TRBJ2-7
D gene: NA
clone size: NA

CDR3 DNA: TGTGCCAGCAAAAAAGGGGGAGACTATGGCTACACCTTC
CDR3 protein: CASKKGGDYGYTF
V gene: TRBV27
J gene: TRBJ1-2
D gene: NA
clone size: NA

CDR3 DNA: TGCGCCAGCAGCTTAGGGACTGGCCCTGGGTACGACTTC
CDR3 protein: CASSLGTGPGYDF
V gene: TRBV5-1
J gene: TRBJ2-7
D gene: NA
clone size: NA

CDR3 DNA: TGTGCCAGCAGTACCGGACAGGTTGGATCTTTCTTT
CDR3 protein: CASSTGQVGSFF
V gene: TRBV28
J gene: TRBJ1-1
D gene: TRBD1
clone size: NA

CDR3 DNA: TGTGCCAGCAGTGCAGGGCCTGGGACGCAGTATTTT
CDR3 protein: CASSAGPGTQYF
V gene: TRBV2
J gene: TRBJ2-3
D gene: NA
clone size: NA

CDR3 DNA: TGTGCCAGCAGCTCGCGGGCAGGGGTACAGCCCCAGCATTTT
CDR3 protein: CASSSRAGVQPQHF
V gene: TRBV7-2
J gene: TRBJ1-5
D gene: NA
clone size: NA

CDR3 DNA: TGTGCCAGCAGCCCTGCGTTGCGGGGGGCGAACACTGAAGCTTTCTTT
CDR3 protein: CASSPALRGANTEAFF
V gene: TRBV3-1/TRBV3-2
J gene: TRBJ1-1
D gene: NA
clone size: NA

CDR3 DNA: TGTGCCAGCAGCTTAGTCTTACAAACCTACGAGCAGTACTTC
CDR3 protein: CASSLVLQTYEQYF
V gene: TRBV7-2
J gene: TRBJ2-7
D gene: NA
clone size: NA

CDR3 DNA: TGTGCCAGCAGCTTGGGCTCTGGGGCCAACGTGCTGACTTTC
CDR3 protein: CASSLGSGANVLTF
V gene: TRBV7-9
J gene: TRBJ2-6
D gene: NA
clone size: few

CDR3 DNA: TGTGCCAGCAGCTTCCGACAGGGGACTGAAGCTTTCTTT
CDR3 protein: CASSFRQGTEAFF
V gene: TRBV7-2
J gene: TRBJ1-1
D gene: TRBD1
clone size: NA

CDR3 DNA: TGTGCCAGCAGCTTTTCGGGACAGGGTGGCCACGAGCAGTACTTC
CDR3 protein: CASSFSGQGGHEQYF
V gene: TRBV11-2
J gene: TRBJ2-7
D gene: TRBD1
clone size: NA

CDR3 DNA: TGTGCCAGTAGTACGCACAGGGATAGGCAGCCCCAGCATTTT
CDR3 protein: CASSTHRDRQPQHF
V gene: TRBV19
J gene: TRBJ1-5
D gene: NA
clone size: NA

CDR3 DNA: TGTGCCAGCAGTTTACCGGGGGGGAACACTGAAGCTTTCTTT
CDR3 protein: CASSLPGGNTEAFF
V gene: TRBV28
J gene: TRBJ1-1
D gene: NA
clone size: NA

CDR3 DNA: TGCGCCAGCAGCCAAGAACTAGCGGGGAGTTACAATGAGCAGTTCTTC
CDR3 protein: CASSQELAGSYNEQFF
V gene: TRBV4-3
J gene: TRBJ2-1
D gene: TRBD2
clone size: once

CDR3 DNA: TGTGCCAGCAGCTCGGGTTCCCACAATGAGCAGTTCTTC
CDR3 protein: CASSSGSHNEQFF
V gene: TRBV7-2
J gene: TRBJ2-1
D gene: NA
clone size: NA

CDR3 DNA: TGTGCCAGCAGCGACAGGGGGCGCGACGAGCAGTACTTC
CDR3 protein: CASSDRGRDEQYF
V gene: TRBV11-2
J gene: TRBJ2-7
D gene: TRBD1
clone size: few

CDR3 DNA: TGTGCCATCAGGCAGGGGGCGCGAGCTTTCTTT
CDR3 protein: CAIRQGARAFF
V gene: TRBV10-3
J gene: TRBJ1-1
D gene: TRBD1
clone size: NA

CDR3 DNA: TGTGCCAGCAGTTACTCGACTCCGGAGCAGTACTTC
CDR3 protein: CASSYSTPEQYF
V gene: TRBV6-6
J gene: TRBJ2-7
D gene: NA
clone size: NA

CDR3 DNA: TGCGCCAGCAGCAGTACCGGGGGTTCCTACAATGAGCAGTTCTTC
CDR3 protein: CASSSTGGSYNEQFF
V gene: TRBV5-1
J gene: TRBJ2-1
D gene: NA
clone size: NA

CDR3 DNA: TGTGCCAGCAGTTTAGGGACAGGGGCGGGAACCTACGAGCAGTACTTC
CDR3 protein: CASSLGTGAGTYEQYF
V gene: TRBV28
J gene: TRBJ2-7
D gene: TRBD1
clone size: NA

CDR3 DNA: TGCGCCAGCAGCCAAGAGGGGAGGGTAAGGAACACCGGGGAGCTGTTTTTT
CDR3 protein: CASSQEGRVRNTGELFF
V gene: TRBV4-1
J gene: TRBJ2-2
D gene: TRBD2
clone size: NA

CDR3 DNA: TGTGCCAGCAGCGCGAAGGGCGGGACAGCCGCAACTAATGAAAAACTGTTTTTT
CDR3 protein: CASSAKGGTAATNEKLFF
V gene: TRBV9
J gene: TRBJ1-4
D gene: TRBD1
clone size: NA

CDR3 DNA: TGTGCCAGCAAGCAGGGTTCATCCAATGGCTACACCTTC
CDR3 protein: CASKQGSSNGYTF
V gene: TRBV6-6
J gene: TRBJ1-2
D gene: NA
clone size: NA